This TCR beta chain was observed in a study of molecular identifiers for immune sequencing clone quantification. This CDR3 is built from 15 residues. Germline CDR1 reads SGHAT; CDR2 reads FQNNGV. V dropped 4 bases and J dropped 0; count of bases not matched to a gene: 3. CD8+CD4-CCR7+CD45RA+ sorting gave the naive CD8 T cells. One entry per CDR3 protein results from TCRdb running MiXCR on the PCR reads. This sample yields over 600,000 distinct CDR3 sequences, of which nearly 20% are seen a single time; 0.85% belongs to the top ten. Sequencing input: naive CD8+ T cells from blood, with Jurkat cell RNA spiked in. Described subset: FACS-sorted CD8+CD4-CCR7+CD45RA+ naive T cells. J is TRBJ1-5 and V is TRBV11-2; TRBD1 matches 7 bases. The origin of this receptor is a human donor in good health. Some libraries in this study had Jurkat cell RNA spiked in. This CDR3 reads CASSSGQYSNQPQHF. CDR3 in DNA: TGTGCCAGCAGCTCGGGACAGTATAGCAATCAGCCCCAGCATTTT. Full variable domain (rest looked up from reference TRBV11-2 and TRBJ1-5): EAGVAQSPRYKIIEKRQSVAFWCNPISGHATLYWYQQILGQGPKLLIQFQNNGVVDDSQLPKDRFSAERLKGVDSTLKIQPAKLEDSAVYLCASSSGQYSNQPQHFGDGTRLSIL.